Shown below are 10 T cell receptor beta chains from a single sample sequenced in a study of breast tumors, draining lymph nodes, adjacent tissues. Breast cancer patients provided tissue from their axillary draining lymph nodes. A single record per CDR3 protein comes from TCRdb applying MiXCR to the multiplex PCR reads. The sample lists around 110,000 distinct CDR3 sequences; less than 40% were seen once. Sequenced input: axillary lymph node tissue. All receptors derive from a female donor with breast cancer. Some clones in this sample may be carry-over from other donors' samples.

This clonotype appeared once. The DNA for the CDR3 is TGTGCCAGCAGTGTTGGGACTAGCGGTTACACAGATACGCAGTATTTT. This codes for CASSVGTSGYTDTQYF. This chain links TRBV25-1 with TRBJ2-3, with TRBD2 matching 11 bases. V was clipped by 4 bases and J by 2 bases; unmatched bases: 5. The length of the CDR3 is 16 residues. CDR1 is MGHDK and CDR2 is SYGVNS in the germline V gene.

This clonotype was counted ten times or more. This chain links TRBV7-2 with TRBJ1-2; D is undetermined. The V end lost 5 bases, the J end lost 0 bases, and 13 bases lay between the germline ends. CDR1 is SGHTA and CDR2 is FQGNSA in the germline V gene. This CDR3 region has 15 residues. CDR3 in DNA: TGTGCCAGCAGCCTTACGGGCCTTACTAACTATGGCTACACCTTC. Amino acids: CASSLTGLTNYGYTF.

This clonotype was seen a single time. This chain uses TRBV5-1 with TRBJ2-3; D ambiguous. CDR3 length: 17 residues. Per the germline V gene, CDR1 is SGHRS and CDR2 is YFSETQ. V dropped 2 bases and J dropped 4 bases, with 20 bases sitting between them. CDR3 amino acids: CASSLLLAEGPADTQYF. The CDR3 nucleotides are TGCGCCAGCAGCTTACTCCTGGCGGAAGGGCCCGCAGATACGCAGTATTTT.

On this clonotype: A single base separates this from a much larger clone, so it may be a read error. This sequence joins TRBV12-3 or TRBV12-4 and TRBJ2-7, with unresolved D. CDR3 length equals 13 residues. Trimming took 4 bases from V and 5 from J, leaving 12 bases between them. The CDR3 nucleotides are TGTGCCAGCAGTTGGCCCCCCGTGAACGAGCAGTACTTC. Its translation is CASSWPPVNEQYF.

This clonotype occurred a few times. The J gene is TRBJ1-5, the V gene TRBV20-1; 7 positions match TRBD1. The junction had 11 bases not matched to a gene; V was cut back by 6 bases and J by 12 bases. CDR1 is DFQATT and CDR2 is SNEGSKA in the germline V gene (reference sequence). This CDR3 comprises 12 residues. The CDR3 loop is CSAPLRDSDQHF. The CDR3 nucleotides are TGCAGTGCCCCACTACGGGACAGCGACCAGCATTTT.

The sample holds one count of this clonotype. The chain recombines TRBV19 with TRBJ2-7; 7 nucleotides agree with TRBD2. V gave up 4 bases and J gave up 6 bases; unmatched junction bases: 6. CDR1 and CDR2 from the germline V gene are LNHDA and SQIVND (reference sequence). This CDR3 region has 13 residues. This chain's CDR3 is CASSTGLGGEQYF. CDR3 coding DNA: TGTGCCAGTAGTACCGGACTAGGAGGCGAGCAGTACTTC.

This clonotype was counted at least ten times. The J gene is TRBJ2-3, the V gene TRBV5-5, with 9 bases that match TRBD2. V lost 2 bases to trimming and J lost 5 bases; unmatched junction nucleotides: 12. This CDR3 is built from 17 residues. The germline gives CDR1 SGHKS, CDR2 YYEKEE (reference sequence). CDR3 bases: TGTGCCAGCAGCTTTGGGAGCGGGAGGACATTCAAAGATACGCAGTATTTT. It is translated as CASSFGSGRTFKDTQYF.

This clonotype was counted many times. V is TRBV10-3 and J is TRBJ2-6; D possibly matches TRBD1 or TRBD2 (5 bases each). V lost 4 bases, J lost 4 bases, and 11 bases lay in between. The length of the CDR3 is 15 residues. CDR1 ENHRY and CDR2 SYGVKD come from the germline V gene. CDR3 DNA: TGTGCCATCAGTGCCTCGGGGACCGGGGCCAACGTCCTGACTTTC. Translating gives CAISASGTGANVLTF.

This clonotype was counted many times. CDR3 coding DNA: TGTGCCAGTAGTCCCGACTTGGGGGCTGGAAACACCATATATTTT. Its protein is CASSPDLGAGNTIYF. V usage is TRBV19 and J usage is TRBJ1-3, with D tentatively TRBD1 (5 bases). V lost 5 bases and J lost 2, with 13 bases in between. Germline CDR1 reads LNHDA; CDR2 reads SQIVND (reference sequence). There are 15 residues in the CDR3.

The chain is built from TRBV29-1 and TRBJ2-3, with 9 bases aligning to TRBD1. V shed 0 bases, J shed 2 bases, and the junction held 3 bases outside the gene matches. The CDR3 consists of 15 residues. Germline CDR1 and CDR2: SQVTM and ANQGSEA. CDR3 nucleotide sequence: TGCAGCGTTGAAGACCGGGACAGGGTCACAGATACGCAGTATTTT. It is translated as CSVEDRDRVTDTQYF.